A selection of T cell receptor beta chains follows, all from one sample in a study of response to subunit inactivated influenza vaccine. TCRdb reprocessed the RT-PCR reads via MiXCR and lists one record per CDR3 protein. The table has hundreds of thousands of distinct CDR3 sequences, approximately 12% seen once. This specimen was PBMCs from blood, taken more than 35 days after vaccination. These receptors came from a man aged 50 to 59 who received an inactivated influenza vaccine. Each CDR3 is given with its conserved first and last residue. A D gene is named only where the DNA matches it firmly.

v_call	cdr3_length	j_call	d_call	cdr3_aa
TRBV7-9	15	TRBJ1-3	-	CASSAAGVIVNTIYF
TRBV28	17	TRBJ2-5	-	CASPPGWLRAFQETQYF
TRBV6-5	15	TRBJ2-7	-	CASSYDSYSSYEQYF
TRBV29-1	11	TRBJ2-5	-	CSVSHGETQYF
TRBV28	15	TRBJ2-7	TRBD1	CASSPLQGSSYEQYF
TRBV10-2	16	TRBJ2-3	TRBD2	CASSGRLAGVTDTQYF
TRBV5-1	13	TRBJ1-1	TRBD1	CATGTGTNTEAFF
TRBV4-3	15	TRBJ2-1	-	CDSSQEGGFYNEQFF
TRBV12-3/TRBV12-4	18	TRBJ2-7	TRBD1	CASSLSGARQGMPREQYF
TRBV20-1	15	TRBJ2-3	TRBD2	CSARTSGGRPDTQYF
TRBV21-1	14	TRBJ1-2	-	CASSSRAPGYGYTF
TRBV20-1	16	TRBJ1-5	-	CSAILQGYSSNQPQHF
TRBV5-1	14	TRBJ1-3	-	CASSLGRGGNTIYF
TRBV20-1	17	TRBJ2-3	TRBD1	CSARRDRGGISTDTQYF
TRBV4-1	16	TRBJ1-1	-	CASSPGGASATLEAFF
TRBV5-1	17	TRBJ2-1	-	CASSLYSSGLSYNEQFF
TRBV12-3/TRBV12-4	14	TRBJ2-2	TRBD1	CASSRTGATGELFF
TRBV6-5	15	TRBJ2-5	TRBD1	CASSYRPGGWETQYF